The clone carrying this T cell receptor beta chain was detected only a few times. Amplified TCR beta CDR3 regions came from RNA transcripts. HTBI primers were used for first-round RT-PCR of the TCR CDR3. MiXCR was run by TCRdb on the multiplex PCR reads, yielding one entry per CDR3 protein. The table includes roughly 420,000 distinct CDR3 sequences, 15% to 19% detected once. These data belong to a study of T cells in Graves' hyperthyroidism and ophthalmopathy. CDR3 length: 13 residues. Trimming removed 5 bases from V and 6 bases from J, with 13 bases in between. The germline gives CDR1 SGHTA, CDR2 FQGTGA. Diagnosis rested on symptoms, serum thyroxine and TRAb, thyroid ultrasound, and orbital computed tomography.

The genes are TRBV7-3 and TRBJ1-1; TRBD1 is a possible D gene (5 bases). Sequenced input: blood. The receptor's source is a young woman with Graves' hyperthyroidism. CDR3 loop: CASSRAQGSEAFF. The CDR3 DNA is TGTGCCAGCAGCCGCGCGCAGGGTTCTGAAGCTTTCTTT.